This T cell receptor beta chain stems from a study of T cells in Graves' hyperthyroidism and ophthalmopathy. This clonotype appeared many times. Researchers amplified the TCR beta CDR3 regions from RNA transcripts. HTBI primers were employed in a first-round RT-PCR of the TCR CDR3. One entry per CDR3 protein results from TCRdb running MiXCR on the multiplex PCR reads. The data show hundreds of thousands of distinct CDR3 sequences, 14% seen once. Germline V CDR1 and CDR2: SGHTA, FQGNSA. V lost 5 bases and J 4 bases, leaving 19 bases between the germline ends. There are 16 residues in the CDR3. This receptor was taken from a young woman with Graves' hyperthyroidism. The chain uses TRBV7-2 and TRBJ2-3; maybe TRBD2 (5 bases). Sequences were obtained from blood. The CDR3 reads CASSPARTLPADTQYF. DNA of the CDR3: TGTGCCAGCAGCCCCGCCCGGACTCTCCCTGCAGATACGCAGTATTTT. Full variable domain (missing parts from reference TRBV7-2 and TRBJ2-3): GAGVSQSPSNKVTEKGKDVELRCDPISGHTALYWYRQSLGQGLEFLIYFQGNSAPDKSGLPSDRFSAERTGGSVSTLTIQRTQQEDSAVYLCASSPARTLPADTQYFGPGTRLTVL.